This TCR beta chain was sequenced for a study of blood T cell repertoires in COVID-19. Whole-study context: Donors in the United States, Italy and Spain gave samples during acute or convalescent COVID-19.

Per the original data handling: Reference gene primer amplification gave estimated nucleated cell counts. Only in-frame clones appear in the TCRdb table, and some are missing; sequencing was by immunoSEQ multiplex PCR. V and J calls and clone size come straight from that table; D and trimming were deduced from the DNA. The data show about 210,000 clones, more than 85% seen once. This clone was observed once. CDR1 is KGHSH, CDR2 LQKENI, per germline. V was cut by 2 bases and J by 5 bases, with 13 bases left in between. The CDR3 covers 16 residues. This chain joins TRBV18 and TRBJ1-6; D not resolved. The sample comprised peripheral blood. This receptor was taken from a man in his forties with acute or convalescent COVID-19. CDR3 DNA: TGTGCCAGCTCACCATCCGCGGGCAGAGATAATTCACCCCTCCACTTT. It is translated as CASSPSAGRDNSPLHF.